This T cell receptor (beta chain) is drawn from a study of tissue T cells after allogeneic stem cell transplantation. Study-level points and caveats: In patients and mice, blood and spleen missed much of tissue repertoire. Anatomically similar tissues had similar TCR repertoires within each patient.

The CDR3 totals 12 residues. Looked up from germline, CDR1 is SGHVS and CDR2 is FQNEAQ. Trimming cost V 5 bases and J 3 bases, with 5 bases left between them. This clone showed up just once. Its antigen remains unknown. The data were produced by immunoSEQ multiplex PCR, yet TCRdb's version contains in-frame clones alone and is incomplete. The repertoire consists of tens of thousands of clones, with approximately 83% occurring once and the leading ten covering roughly 4%. J is TRBJ2-1 and V is TRBV7-8; D not certain. Here the sequenced sample was blood, taken before transplantation. This receptor was identified in a woman aged 18-55 years who later had graft-versus-host disease after an allogeneic stem cell transplant. The CDR3 nucleotides read TGTGCCAGCAGCCTCCACTACAATGAGCAGTTCTTC. It specifies CASSLHYNEQFF.